This T cell receptor beta chain was observed in a study of CD8 T cells in ankylosing spondylitis. Study-wide points: Apparently characteristic of ankylosing spondylitis blood was a TCR beta motif (roughly eight highly homologous variants). As for the disease-linked clones, they showed a CD8+ phenotype and occurred at relatively low frequencies in peripheral blood. Several of the motif variants were reported before in synovial fluid and blood from reactive arthritis. Reportedly, matched ankylosing spondylitis synovial fluid was significantly enriched for disease-linked clones.

As to this clonotype: Its specificity is unknown. Possible read error: a much larger clone is one base away.

The V gene's germline CDR1 is DFQATT and CDR2 SNEGSKA (reference sequence). The CDR3 spans 14 residues. V was pared by 2 bases and J by 5 bases, with 6 bases of the junction left unmatched. Generation of TCR beta libraries employed quantitative 5'-RACE incorporating molecular barcodes. Each CDR3 protein gets one entry after TCRdb re-called the 5' RACE reads with MiXCR. Here the sample spans 800,000 to 900,000 distinct CDR3 sequences, approximately 10% being singletons. V is TRBV20-1 and J is TRBJ2-1, with TRBD1 matching over 7 bases. The source is a male donor with ankylosing spondylitis. The sequencing input was blood, either unsorted or a sorted T cell fraction (not recorded which). CDR3 sequence (DNA): TGCAGTGCTAGACGGGACAGAGCCAACAATGAGCAGTTCTTC. The encoded protein is CSARRDRANNEQFF.